The rows below give T cell receptor beta chains drawn from one sample of a study of blood T cells in healthy people across ages. TCRdb fed the 5' RACE reads into MiXCR, producing one record per CDR3 protein. There are roughly 800,000 distinct CDR3 sequences in the sample; 58% occur only once, and about 20% lies in the top ten. What was sequenced was blood. The receptors originated from a man younger than 45 in good health. CDR3s leave out the opening cysteine and the closing phenylalanine or tryptophan.

CDR3: ASSVSGGDEQF
J: TRBJ2-1
V: TRBV9

CDR3: ASRLGGSQEKLF
J: TRBJ1-4
V: TRBV6-2/TRBV6-3

CDR3: ASSVRQAPGASGYT
J: TRBJ1-2
V: TRBV9

CDR3: ASSSLAGAYGYT
J: TRBJ1-2
V: TRBV5-4

CDR3: ASSQDRGLRANVLT
J: TRBJ2-6
V: TRBV3-1

CDR3: ASSQEGGDLPYEQY
J: TRBJ2-7
V: TRBV4-2

CDR3: ASSLFPRGRRQETQY
J: TRBJ2-5
V: TRBV6-1

CDR3: ASSVGTRETQY
J: TRBJ2-5
V: TRBV11-2

CDR3: ASRRRARETQY
J: TRBJ2-5
V: TRBV7-2

CDR3: AISDQGGTKETQY
J: TRBJ2-5
V: TRBV10-3

CDR3: AWARDLRGYT
J: TRBJ1-2
V: TRBV30

CDR3: ASSLEVVHEQY
J: .
V: TRBV5-1

CDR3: ASSPPRDTQY
J: TRBJ2-3
V: TRBV11-2

CDR3: ATSRDPSPYNSPLH
J: TRBJ1-6
V: TRBV15

CDR3: AISTGNPSTDTQY
J: TRBJ2-3
V: TRBV10-3

CDR3: SARDRPRNTDTQY
J: TRBJ2-3
V: TRBV20-1

CDR3: ASSLGQSEHEKLF
J: TRBJ1-4
V: TRBV12-3/TRBV12-4

CDR3: SAKGTGTDTYNEQF
J: TRBJ2-1
V: TRBV29-1

CDR3: ASSIQGYEQY
J: TRBJ2-7
V: TRBV28

CDR3: ATRVQGPNTGELF
J: TRBJ2-2
V: TRBV15

CDR3: AISDRDSPTRGGYT
J: TRBJ1-2
V: TRBV10-3

CDR3: ASSIEGIEQY
J: TRBJ2-7
V: TRBV4-2

CDR3: ASKSDSYEQY
J: TRBJ2-7
V: TRBV28

CDR3: ASSQGSGGAYDEQY
J: TRBJ2-7
V: TRBV4-2

CDR3: ASSESPGDVYEQY
J: TRBJ2-7
V: TRBV6-1

CDR3: ASSPWVANYGYT
J: TRBJ1-2
V: TRBV4-3

CDR3: ASSQDPSGNEQF
J: TRBJ2-1
V: TRBV4-3

CDR3: SVEVREYNEQF
J: TRBJ2-1
V: TRBV29-1

CDR3: ASSVGSWNQPQH
J: TRBJ1-5
V: TRBV9